This entry describes one TCR beta chain. The record originates from a study of blood T cell repertoires in COVID-19. Study-wide background: Donors in the United States, Italy and Spain gave samples during acute or convalescent COVID-19.

Individuals aged about 18 to 89 years were recruited from about two dozen US areas. The CDR3 is made up of 15 amino acids. CDR1 SGHAT and CDR2 FQNNGV come from the germline V gene. The J segment lost 4 bases and the V segment lost 4 bases, leaving 8 bases of the junction unmatched. Produced via immunoSEQ multiplex PCR; TCRdb's table is partial and in-frame only. The data contain around 360,000 clones, roughly 84% of them seen just once; the ten biggest clones take up almost 3%. The TCR sequence derives from a woman in her 30s who had recovered from COVID-19. The material sequenced was PBMCs or T cells enriched from blood (not recorded which). This sequence joins TRBV11-2 and TRBJ2-7; TRBD2 aligns across 9 bases. The CDR3 nucleotides read TGTGCCAGCAGCTCTGTAGCGGGGGTGGTTTACGAGCAGTACTTC. Translated, it gives CASSSVAGVVYEQYF.